This entry features one T cell receptor beta chain sequence. Its antigen remains unknown. Together with a sample-barcoded 5' primer, a J-beta primer mix was included in a second PCR lasting about 7 to 11 cycles. Each cDNA molecule was tagged by a template-switch adaptor with 12 random nucleotides. TCRdb analysed the 5' RACE reads with MiXCR anew, one entry per CDR3 protein. The table records about 780,000 distinct CDR3 sequences, 35% to 50% of them present only once. This sample stems from a study of blood T cells in healthy people across ages. Broader study findings: CMV status of donors was not determined, possibly confounding expanded clonotype changes.

V lost 6 bases to trimming and J lost 4 bases, with 16 bases between them. Germline assignment: CDR1 ENHRY and CDR2 SYGVKD. The CDR3 spans 15 residues. Sequencing used blood. The origin of this receptor is a man older than 75 in good health. The chain has TRBV10-3 and TRBJ1-5; D unresolved. The CDR3 coding sequence is TGTGCCATCAGGGCGAGTATATTAGGAAATCAGCCCCAGCATTTT. Its protein product is CAIRASILGNQPQHF.